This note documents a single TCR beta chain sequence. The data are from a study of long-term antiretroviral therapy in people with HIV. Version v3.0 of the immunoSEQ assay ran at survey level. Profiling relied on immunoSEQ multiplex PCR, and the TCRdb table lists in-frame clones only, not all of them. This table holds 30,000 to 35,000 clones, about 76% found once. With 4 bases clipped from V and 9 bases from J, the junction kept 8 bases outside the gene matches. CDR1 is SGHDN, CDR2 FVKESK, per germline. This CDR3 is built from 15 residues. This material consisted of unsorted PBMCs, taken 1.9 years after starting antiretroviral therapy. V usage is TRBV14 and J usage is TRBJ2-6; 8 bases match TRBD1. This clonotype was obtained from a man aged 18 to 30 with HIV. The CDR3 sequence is CASSPRTGSVNVLTF. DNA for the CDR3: TGTGCCAGCAGCCCCCGGACAGGGTCCGTCAACGTCCTGACTTTC.